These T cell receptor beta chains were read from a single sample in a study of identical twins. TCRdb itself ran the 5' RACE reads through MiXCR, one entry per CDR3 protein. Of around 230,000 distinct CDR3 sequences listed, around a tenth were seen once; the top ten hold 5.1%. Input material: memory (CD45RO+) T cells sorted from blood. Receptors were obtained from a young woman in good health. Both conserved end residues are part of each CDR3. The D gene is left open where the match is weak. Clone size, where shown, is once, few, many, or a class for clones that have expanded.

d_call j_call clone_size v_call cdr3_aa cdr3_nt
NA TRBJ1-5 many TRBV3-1 CASSQDLNQPQHF TGTGCCAGCAGCCAAGATCTGAATCAGCCCCAGCATTTT
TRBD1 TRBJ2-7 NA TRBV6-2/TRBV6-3 CASSPWTGNPYEQYF TGTGCCAGCAGCCCTTGGACAGGGAATCCCTACGAGCAGTACTTC
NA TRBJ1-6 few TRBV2 CATTTQPSSYNSPLHF TGTGCCACCACCACACAGCCGAGCTCCTATAATTCACCCCTCCACTTT
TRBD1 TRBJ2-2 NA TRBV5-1 CASSLSGQGGTGELFF TGCGCCAGCAGCTTGTCAGGACAGGGTGGCACCGGGGAGCTGTTTTTT
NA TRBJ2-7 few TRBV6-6 CASSPRGAHEQYF TGTGCCAGCAGTCCCCGGGGAGCGCACGAGCAGTACTTC
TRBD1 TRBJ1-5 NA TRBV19 CASSDRGQGYQPQHF TGTGCCAGTAGCGACAGGGGACAGGGGTATCAGCCCCAGCATTTT
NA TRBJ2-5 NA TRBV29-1 CSVGVDGDGGETQYF TGCAGCGTGGGGGTCGACGGAGACGGTGGGGAGACCCAGTACTTC
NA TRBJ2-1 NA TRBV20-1 CSAPRVNNEQFF TGCAGTGCTCCCCGGGTCAACAATGAGCAGTTCTTC
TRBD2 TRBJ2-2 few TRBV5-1 CASSFSTSGNTGELFF TGCGCCAGCAGCTTCTCAACTAGCGGAAACACCGGGGAGCTGTTTTTT
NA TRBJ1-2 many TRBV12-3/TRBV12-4 CASSPDGGLYGYTF TGTGCCAGCAGCCCGGACGGCGGTCTCTATGGCTACACCTTC
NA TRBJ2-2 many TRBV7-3 CASSFSNALFANTGELFF TGTGCCAGCAGCTTTTCTAACGCCTTGTTCGCGAACACCGGGGAGCTGTTTTTT
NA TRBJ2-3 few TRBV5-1 CASRLQGRTDTQYF TGCGCCAGTCGTCTCCAGGGTCGAACAGATACGCAGTATTTT
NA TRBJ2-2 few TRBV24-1 CATSDGAGVSRGELFF TGTGCCACCAGTGACGGAGCGGGTGTATCGAGAGGGGAGCTGTTTTTT
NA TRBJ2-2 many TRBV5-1 CASSLQTGELFF TGCGCCAGCAGCTTGCAAACCGGGGAGCTGTTTTTT
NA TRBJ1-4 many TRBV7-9 CASVRDGNEKLFF TGTGCCAGCGTCCGGGACGGCAATGAAAAACTGTTTTTT
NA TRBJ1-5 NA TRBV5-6 CARSSMLLGGGGQPQHF TGTGCCAGGAGCTCCATGCTCCTCGGGGGGGGCGGCCAGCCCCAGCATTTT
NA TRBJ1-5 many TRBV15 CATSRDKGFDQPQHF TGTGCCACCAGCAGGGACAAGGGGTTCGATCAGCCCCAGCATTTT
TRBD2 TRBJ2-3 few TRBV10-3 CAISESLAGGGTDTQYF TGTGCCATCAGTGAGTCTTTAGCGGGAGGTGGAACAGATACGCAGTATTTT
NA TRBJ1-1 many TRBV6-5 CASSYLQQGTEAFF TGTGCCAGCAGTTACCTTCAACAGGGCACTGAAGCTTTCTTT
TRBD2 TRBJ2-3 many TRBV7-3 CASSSRGPGLAGGPREDTQYF TGTGCCAGCAGCTCAAGGGGTCCCGGACTAGCGGGGGGGCCTCGTGAAGATACGCAGTATTTT
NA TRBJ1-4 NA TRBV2 CASSEFNGYEKLFF TGTGCCAGCAGTGAATTTAACGGGTATGAAAAACTGTTTTTT
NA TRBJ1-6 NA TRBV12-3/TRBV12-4 CASSRSWESNSPLHF TGTGCCAGCAGTCGCTCTTGGGAGAGTAATTCACCCCTCCACTTT
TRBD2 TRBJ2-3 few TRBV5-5 CASSSFLAGAADTQYF TGTGCCAGCAGCTCCTTCTTAGCGGGAGCGGCGGATACGCAGTATTTT
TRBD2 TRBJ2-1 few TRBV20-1 CSAGTSGRGNEQFF TGCAGTGCTGGAACTAGCGGGAGAGGCAATGAGCAGTTCTTC
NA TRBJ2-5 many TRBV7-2 CASSLSSGSQETQYF TGTGCCAGCAGTCTCAGCTCCGGGAGCCAAGAGACCCAGTACTTC
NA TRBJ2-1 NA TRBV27 CASSLQGLVSYNEQFF TGTGCCAGCAGCCTCCAGGGGCTAGTCTCCTACAATGAGCAGTTCTTC
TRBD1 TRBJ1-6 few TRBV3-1 CASSQVQGISAPLHF TGTGCCAGCAGCCAAGTACAGGGGATATCGGCACCCCTCCACTTT
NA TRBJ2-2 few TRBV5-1 CASSLGQENTGELFF TGCGCCAGCAGCTTGGGACAGGAGAACACCGGGGAGCTGTTTTTT
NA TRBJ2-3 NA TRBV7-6 CASSLLPQTDTQYF TGTGCCAGCAGCTTACTACCGCAAACAGATACGCAGTATTTT
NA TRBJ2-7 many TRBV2 CASRETWVEQYF TGTGCCAGCAGGGAAACATGGGTCGAGCAGTACTTC
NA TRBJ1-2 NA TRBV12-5 CASGLAPTTYGYTF TGTGCTAGTGGTTTGGCACCCACTACCTATGGCTACACCTTC
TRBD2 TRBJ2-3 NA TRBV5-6 CASSPSLAGAQLRTDTQYF TGTGCCAGCAGCCCCTCTCTAGCGGGCGCCCAACTCCGCACAGATACGCAGTATTTT
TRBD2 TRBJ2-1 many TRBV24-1 CATSASGGNEQFF TGTGCCACCAGTGCCTCGGGGGGCAATGAGCAGTTCTTC
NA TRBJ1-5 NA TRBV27 CASAGTGGQPQHF TGTGCCAGCGCCGGGACCGGTGGTCAGCCCCAGCATTTT
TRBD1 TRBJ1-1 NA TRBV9 CASSARQGANTEAFF TGTGCCAGCAGCGCCCGACAGGGGGCGAACACTGAAGCTTTCTTT
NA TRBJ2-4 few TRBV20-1 CSAIQQDPIQYF TGCAGTGCTATCCAACAAGACCCAATTCAGTACTTC
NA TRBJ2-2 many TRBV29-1 CSVAGGNTGELFF TGCAGCGTTGCGGGTGGGAACACCGGGGAGCTGTTTTTT
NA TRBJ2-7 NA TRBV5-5 CASSFGGDSYEQYF TGTGCCAGCAGCTTTGGGGGAGACTCCTACGAGCAGTACTTC
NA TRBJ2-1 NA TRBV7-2 CASSKTPSAYNEQFF TGTGCCAGCAGTAAGACACCCAGCGCCTACAATGAGCAGTTCTTC
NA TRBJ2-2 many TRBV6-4 CASSQGNTGELFF TGTGCCAGCAGTCAGGGGAACACCGGGGAGCTGTTTTTT
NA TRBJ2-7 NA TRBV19 CASSIGGGLSYEQYF TGTGCCAGTAGTATAGGAGGAGGGCTCTCCTACGAGCAGTACTTC
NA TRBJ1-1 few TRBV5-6 CASSLFDRVETEAFF TGTGCCAGCAGCTTGTTTGATAGGGTGGAGACTGAAGCTTTCTTT
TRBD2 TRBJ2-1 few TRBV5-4 CASIRPGGIEQFF TGTGCCAGCATCCGCCCGGGGGGGATCGAGCAGTTCTTC
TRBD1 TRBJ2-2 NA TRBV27 CASSSGQGALTGGELFF TGTGCCAGCAGTTCGGGACAGGGGGCGCTTACGGGCGGGGAGCTGTTTTTT
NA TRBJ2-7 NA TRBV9 CASSVDIRGGDPPYEQYF TGTGCCAGCAGCGTAGATATCCGAGGGGGAGATCCACCCTACGAGCAGTACTTC
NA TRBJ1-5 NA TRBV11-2 CAPDRDNQPQHF TGTGCCCCGGACAGAGACAATCAGCCCCAGCATTTT